These 11 T cell receptor beta chains were sequenced from one sample in a study of T cells in Graves' hyperthyroidism and ophthalmopathy (dated by TCRdb to about 2019). Library preparation used multiplex PCR. These reads were obtained on an Illumina HiSeq 2000. TCR beta CDR3 regions were amplified from RNA transcripts. A first-round RT-PCR of the TCR CDR3 used the HTBI primer set with the Qiagen OneStep RT-PCR kit. The raw public data were reprocessed by TCRdb itself: fastp quality trimming at Q25, MiXCR clonotype calling, in-frame beta chains only. When rows share a CDR3 protein, they turn into one entry using the most common DNA and genes. The sample table holds about 520,000 distinct CDR3 sequences, of which roughly 25% were seen once. In total, the top ten clones hold around 11% of the sample. Sequencing input: blood. The receptors here all came from a woman aged 25 to 39 with Graves' ophthalmopathy.

This clonotype appeared many times. V and J are TRBV30 and TRBJ1-2; 10 bases are a match to TRBD1. The germline CDR1 and CDR2 sequences are GTSNPN and SVGIG (reference sequence). V shed 8 bases, J shed 6 bases, and the junction held 9 bases outside the gene matches. This CDR3 is built from 13 residues. The CDR3 loop is CARLPGQGNGYTF. The CDR3 DNA sequence: TGTGCCCGGCTACCGGGACAGGGGAATGGCTACACCTTC.

This clonotype turned up a few times. This may come from a read error, since a much larger clone is one base off. The chain is built from TRBV7-9 and TRBJ2-7, with 8 bases that match TRBD2. Germline loops: CDR1 SEHNR, CDR2 FQNEAQ (reference sequence). The CDR3 covers 14 residues. CDR3 region: CAISSPGLAYEQYF. CDR3 in DNA: TGTGCCATCAGCTCACCGGGACTAGCCTACGAGCAGTACTTC.

The sample holds many counts of this clonotype. V usage is TRBV7-9 and J usage is TRBJ1-1; D may be TRBD1 (5 bases). Germline V gene data show CDR1 as SEHNR and CDR2 as FQNEAQ (reference sequence). CDR3 length: 12 amino acids. Trimming removed 4 bases at V and 6 bases at J, with 9 bases between. In nucleotides, the CDR3 is TGTGCCAGCAGCTGGGACTCGTCTGAAGCTTTCTTT. Residues: CASSWDSSEAFF.

The chain carries TRBV25-1 and TRBJ1-2; possibly TRBD1 for D (5 bases). Germline CDR1 and CDR2: MGHDK and SYGVNS. The CDR3 sequence is 16 residues long. The V end lost 4 bases, the J end lost 4 bases, and 19 bases lay between the germline ends. The CDR3 nucleotides are TGTGCCAGCAGTGCCCGGGACCCTGATATTGGCTATGGCTACACCTTC. Translated: CASSARDPDIGYGYTF.

This clonotype was counted ten times or more. The rearrangement uses TRBV5-1 and TRBJ2-5, with D tentatively TRBD1 (5 bases). In germline, CDR1 is SGHRS, CDR2 YFSETQ. The CDR3 totals 14 residues. V was clipped by 2 bases and J by 4 bases, with 12 bases between them. This CDR3 is CASSFEQDLETQYF. CDR3 DNA sequence: TGCGCCAGCAGCTTTGAACAGGATCTAGAGACCCAGTACTTC. The full variable domain, its missing parts supplied by reference TRBV5-1 and TRBJ2-5, is KAGVTQTPRYLIKTRGQQVTLSCSPISGHRSVSWYQQTPGQGLQFLFEYFSETQRNKGNFPGRFSGRQFSNSRSEMNVSTLELGDSALYLCASSFEQDLETQYFGPGTRLLVL.

This clonotype was seen at least ten times. A read error may account for a junction end that differs from germline. The chain recombines TRBV13 with TRBJ2-5; D perhaps matches TRBD2 (5 bases). Per germline, CDR1 PRHDT and CDR2 FYEKMQ (reference sequence). The CDR3 runs 12 residues. The CDR3 nucleotides read TGTGCCACCAGCACTGAGGGAGAGACCCAGTACTTC. This codes for CATSTEGETQYF.

Many counts were recorded for this clonotype. The rearrangement links TRBV6-1 to TRBJ2-2; TRBD1 matches 8 bases. Germline V gene lookup returns CDR1 MNHNS and CDR2 SASEGT. With 8 bases clipped from V and 3 bases from J, the junction kept 5 bases outside the gene matches. This CDR3 contains 14 residues. The CDR3 is CASGDRRDTGELFF. CDR3 nucleotides: TGTGCCAGCGGGGACAGGAGGGACACCGGGGAGCTGTTTTTT.

This clonotype has ten or more counts. This chain joins TRBV7-3 and TRBJ2-5, with D uncertain. Trimming cost V 5 bases and J 0 bases, with 13 bases left between them. CDR3 length: 15 residues. From germline, CDR1 is SGHTA and CDR2 FQGTGA. CDR3 in DNA: TGTGCCAGCAGCCTGACTCGGCACCACCAAGAGACCCAGTACTTC. This codes for CASSLTRHHQETQYF.

This clonotype was counted a few times. The rearrangement uses TRBV12-3 or TRBV12-4 and TRBJ1-5; 8 positions match TRBD1. The CDR3 runs to 15 residues. The V and J ends lost 7 bases and 3 bases, in that order; junction bases with no gene match: 8. The CDR3 spells CASTPDRVTNQPQHF. CDR3 nucleotides: TGTGCCAGCACCCCGGACAGGGTTACCAATCAGCCCCAGCATTTT.

This clonotype was counted ten times or more. The J gene is TRBJ1-2, the V gene TRBV19, with D maybe TRBD1 (5 bases). Germline V gene data show CDR1 as LNHDA and CDR2 as SQIVND (reference sequence). The CDR3 length is 12 residues. V was shortened by 6 bases and J by 5 bases, with 10 bases between the two germline ends. The CDR3 spells CASRIQEYGYTF. The CDR3 DNA is TGTGCCAGTAGGATACAGGAGTATGGCTACACCTTC.

This clonotype occurred many times. The V and J genes are TRBV6-2 or TRBV6-3 and TRBJ1-1; 7 nucleotides agree with TRBD1. J lost 6 bases, V lost 7 bases, and 5 bases had no gene match. Germline CDR1 reads MNHEY; CDR2 reads SVGEGT. This CDR3 spans 12 amino acids. DNA for the CDR3: TGTGCCAGCAAAACTACAGGGGCTGAAGCTTTCTTT. Amino acid sequence: CASKTTGAEAFF.